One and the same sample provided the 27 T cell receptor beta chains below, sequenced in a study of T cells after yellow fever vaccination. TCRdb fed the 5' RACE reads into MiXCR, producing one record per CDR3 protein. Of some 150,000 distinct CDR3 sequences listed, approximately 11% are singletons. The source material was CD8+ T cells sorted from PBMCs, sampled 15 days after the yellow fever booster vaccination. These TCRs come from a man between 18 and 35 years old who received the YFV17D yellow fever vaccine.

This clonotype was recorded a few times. This chain's CDR3 is CATSGGTGPETQYF. The CDR3 DNA reads TGTGCCACCAGCGGCGGGACAGGGCCTGAGACCCAGTACTTC. The chain employs TRBV15 and TRBJ2-5, with TRBD1 matching over 9 bases. This CDR3 is 14 amino acids long. Germline V gene data show CDR1 as LNHNV and CDR2 as YYDKDF (reference sequence). Germline trimming cut 5 bases from V and 5 bases from J; bases unmatched to any gene: 6.

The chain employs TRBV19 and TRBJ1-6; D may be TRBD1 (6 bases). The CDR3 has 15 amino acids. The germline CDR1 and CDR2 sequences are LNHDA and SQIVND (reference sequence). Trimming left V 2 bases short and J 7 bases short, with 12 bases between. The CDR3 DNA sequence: TGTGCCAGTAGTATATTGGCAGGGGTGAATTCACCCCTCCACTTT. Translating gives CASSILAGVNSPLHF. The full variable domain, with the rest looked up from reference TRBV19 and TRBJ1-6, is DGGITQSPKYLFRKEGQNVTLSCEQNLNHDAMYWYRQDPGQGLRLIYYSQIVNDFQKGDIAEGYSVSREKKESFPLTVTSAQKNPTAFYLCASSILAGVNSPLHFGNGTRLTVT.

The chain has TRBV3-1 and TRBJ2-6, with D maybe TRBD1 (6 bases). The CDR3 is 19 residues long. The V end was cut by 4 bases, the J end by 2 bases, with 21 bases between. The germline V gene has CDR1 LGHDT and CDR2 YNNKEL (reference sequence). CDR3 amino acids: CASSPLAWTDKTGANVLTF. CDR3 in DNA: TGTGCCAGCAGCCCTCTTGCTTGGACAGATAAAACTGGGGCCAACGTCCTGACTTTC.

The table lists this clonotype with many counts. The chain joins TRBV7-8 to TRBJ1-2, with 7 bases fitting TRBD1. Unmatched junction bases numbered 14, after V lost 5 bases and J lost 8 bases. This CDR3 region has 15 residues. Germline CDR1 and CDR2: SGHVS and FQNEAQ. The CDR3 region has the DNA TGTGCCAGCAGCACCGGGACAGAGATCTATGGCGGCTACACCTTC. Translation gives CASSTGTEIYGGYTF. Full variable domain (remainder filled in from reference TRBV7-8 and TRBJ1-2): GAGVSQSPRYKVAKRGQDVALRCDPISGHVSLFWYQQALGQGPEFLTYFQNEAQLDKSGLPSDRFFAERPEGSVSTLKIQRTQQEDSAVYLCASSTGTEIYGGYTFGSGTRLTVV.

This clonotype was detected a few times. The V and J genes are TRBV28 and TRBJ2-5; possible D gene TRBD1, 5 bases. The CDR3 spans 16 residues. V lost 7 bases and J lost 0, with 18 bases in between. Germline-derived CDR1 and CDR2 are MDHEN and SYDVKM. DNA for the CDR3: TGTGCCAGCACCATACAGCGTTGGGGCTACCAAGAGACCCAGTACTTC. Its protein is CASTIQRWGYQETQYF. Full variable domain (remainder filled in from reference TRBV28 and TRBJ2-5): DVKVTQSSRYLVKRTGEKVFLECVQDMDHENMFWYRQDPGLGLRLIYFSYDVKMKEKGDIPEGYSVSREKKERFSLILESASTNQTSMYLCASTIQRWGYQETQYFGPGTRLLVL.

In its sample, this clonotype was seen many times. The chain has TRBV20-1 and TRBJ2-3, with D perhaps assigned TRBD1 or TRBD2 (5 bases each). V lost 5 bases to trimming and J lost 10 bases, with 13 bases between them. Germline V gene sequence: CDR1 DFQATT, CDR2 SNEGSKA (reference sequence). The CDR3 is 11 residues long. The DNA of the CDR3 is TGCAGTGCTCATCCGGGGCTCGCGCAGTATTTT. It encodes CSAHPGLAQYF.

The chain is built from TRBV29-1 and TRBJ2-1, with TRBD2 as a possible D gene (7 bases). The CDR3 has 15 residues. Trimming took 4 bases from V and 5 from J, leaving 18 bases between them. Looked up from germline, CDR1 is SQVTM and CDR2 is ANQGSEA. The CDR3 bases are TGCAGCGTTGCTCTTTCCGAGGGGGGGGACAATGAGCAGTTCTTC. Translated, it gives CSVALSEGGDNEQFF.

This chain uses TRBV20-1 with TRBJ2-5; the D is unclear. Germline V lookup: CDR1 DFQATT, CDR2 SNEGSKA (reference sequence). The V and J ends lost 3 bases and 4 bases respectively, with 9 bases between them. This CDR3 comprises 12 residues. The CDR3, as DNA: TGCAGTGCTAGGGGTTTTGGAGAGACCCAGTACTTC. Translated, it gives CSARGFGETQYF.

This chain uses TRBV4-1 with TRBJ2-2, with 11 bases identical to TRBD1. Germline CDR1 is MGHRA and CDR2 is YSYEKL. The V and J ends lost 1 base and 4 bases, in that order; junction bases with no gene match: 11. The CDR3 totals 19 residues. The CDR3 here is CASSQAPDRGPSGTGELFF. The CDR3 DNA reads TGCGCCAGCAGCCAAGCTCCGGACAGGGGGCCCTCGGGCACCGGGGAGCTGTTTTTT.

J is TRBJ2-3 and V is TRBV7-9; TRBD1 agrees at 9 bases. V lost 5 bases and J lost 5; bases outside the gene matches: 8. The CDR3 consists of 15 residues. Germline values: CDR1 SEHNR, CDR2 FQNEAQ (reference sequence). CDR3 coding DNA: TGTGCCAGCAGCCATACAGGGGGCGTAATAGATACGCAGTATTTT. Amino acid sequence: CASSHTGGVIDTQYF.

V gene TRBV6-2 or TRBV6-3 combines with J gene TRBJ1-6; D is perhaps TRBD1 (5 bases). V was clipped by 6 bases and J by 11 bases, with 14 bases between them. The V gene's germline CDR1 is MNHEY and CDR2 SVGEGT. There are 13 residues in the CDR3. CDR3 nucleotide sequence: TGTGCCAGCAGCGCAGGGTGGAGTACACCCCTCCACTTT. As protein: CASSAGWSTPLHF.

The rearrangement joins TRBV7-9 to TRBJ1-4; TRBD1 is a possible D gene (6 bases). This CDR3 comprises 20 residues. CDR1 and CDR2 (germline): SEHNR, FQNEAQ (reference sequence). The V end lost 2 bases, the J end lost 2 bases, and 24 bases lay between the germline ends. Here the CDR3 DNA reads TGTGCCAGCAGCTTAATTTTGTCGGACAGAAAGGGAATGACTAATGAAAAACTGTTTTTT. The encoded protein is CASSLILSDRKGMTNEKLFF.

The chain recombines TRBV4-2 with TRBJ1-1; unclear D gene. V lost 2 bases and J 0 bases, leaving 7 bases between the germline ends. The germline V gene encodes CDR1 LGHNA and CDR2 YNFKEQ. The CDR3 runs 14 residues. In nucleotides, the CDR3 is TGTGCCAGCAGCCAACGGACGGTGAACACTGAAGCTTTCTTT. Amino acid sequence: CASSQRTVNTEAFF.

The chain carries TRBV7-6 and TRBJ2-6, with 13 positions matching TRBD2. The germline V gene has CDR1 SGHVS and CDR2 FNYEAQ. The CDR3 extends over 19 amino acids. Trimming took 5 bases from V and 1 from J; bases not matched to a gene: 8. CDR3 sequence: CASSPRTSGGKSGANVLTF. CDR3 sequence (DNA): TGTGCCAGCAGCCCCCGGACTAGCGGGGGCAAATCTGGGGCCAACGTCCTGACTTTC.

The CDR3 DNA reads TGTGCCAGCAGTTATGCCACGGAGACCGTTACACTGTGTAGCAATCAGCCCCAGCATTTT. Its translation is CASSYATETVTLCSNQPQHF. This sequence joins TRBV27 and TRBJ1-5; no clear D gene. Trimming pared 4 bases from V and 0 bases from J, leaving 25 bases between. This CDR3 is built from 20 residues. Per the germline V gene, CDR1 is MNHEY and CDR2 is SMNVEV (reference sequence).

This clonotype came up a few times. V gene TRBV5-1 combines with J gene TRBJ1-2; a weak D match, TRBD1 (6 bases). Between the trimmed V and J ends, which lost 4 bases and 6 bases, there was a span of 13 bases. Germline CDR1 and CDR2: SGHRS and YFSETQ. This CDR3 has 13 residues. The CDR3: CASSIGQSDGYTF. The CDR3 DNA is TGCGCCAGCAGCATAGGACAGTCGGATGGCTACACCTTC.

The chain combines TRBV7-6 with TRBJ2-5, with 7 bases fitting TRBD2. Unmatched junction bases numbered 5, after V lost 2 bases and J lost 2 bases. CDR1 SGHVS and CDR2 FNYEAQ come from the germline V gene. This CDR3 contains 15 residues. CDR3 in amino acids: CASSLYPGGQETQYF. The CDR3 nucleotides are TGTGCCAGCAGCTTATACCCGGGGGGTCAAGAGACCCAGTACTTC.

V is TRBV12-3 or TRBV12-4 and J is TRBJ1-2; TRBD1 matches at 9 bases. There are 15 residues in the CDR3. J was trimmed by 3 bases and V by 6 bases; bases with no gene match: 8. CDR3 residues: CASRQWGQGDYGYTF. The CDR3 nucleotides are TGTGCCAGCAGGCAGTGGGGACAGGGAGACTATGGCTACACCTTC.

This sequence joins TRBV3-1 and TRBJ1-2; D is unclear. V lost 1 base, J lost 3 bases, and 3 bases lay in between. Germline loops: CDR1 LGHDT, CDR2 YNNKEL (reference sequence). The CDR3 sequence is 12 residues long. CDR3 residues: CASSQGYYGYTF. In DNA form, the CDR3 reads TGTGCCAGCAGCCAAGGCTACTATGGCTACACCTTC.

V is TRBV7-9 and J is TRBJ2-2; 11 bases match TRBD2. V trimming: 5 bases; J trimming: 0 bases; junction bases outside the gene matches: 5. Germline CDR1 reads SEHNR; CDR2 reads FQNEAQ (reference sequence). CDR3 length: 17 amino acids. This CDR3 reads CASSGGLAAANTGELFF. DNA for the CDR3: TGTGCCAGCAGCGGGGGACTAGCGGCCGCGAACACCGGGGAGCTGTTTTTT.

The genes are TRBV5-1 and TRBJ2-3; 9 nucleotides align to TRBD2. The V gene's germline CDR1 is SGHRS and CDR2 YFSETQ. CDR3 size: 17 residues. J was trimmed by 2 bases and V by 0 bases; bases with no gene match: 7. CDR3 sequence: CASSLDGAGGYTDTQYF. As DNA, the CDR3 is TGCGCCAGCAGCTTGGATGGAGCGGGGGGCTACACAGATACGCAGTATTTT. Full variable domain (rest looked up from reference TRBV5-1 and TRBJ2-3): KAGVTQTPRYLIKTRGQQVTLSCSPISGHRSVSWYQQTPGQGLQFLFEYFSETQRNKGNFPGRFSGRQFSNSRSEMNVSTLELGDSALYLCASSLDGAGGYTDTQYFGPGTRLTVL.

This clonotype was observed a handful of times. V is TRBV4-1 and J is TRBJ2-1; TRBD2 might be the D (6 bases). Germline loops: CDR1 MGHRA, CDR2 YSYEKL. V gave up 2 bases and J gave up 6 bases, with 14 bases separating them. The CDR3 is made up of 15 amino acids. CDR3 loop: CASSQRAGPSNEQFF. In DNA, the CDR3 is TGCGCCAGCAGCCAACGGGCGGGGCCAAGCAATGAGCAGTTCTTC.

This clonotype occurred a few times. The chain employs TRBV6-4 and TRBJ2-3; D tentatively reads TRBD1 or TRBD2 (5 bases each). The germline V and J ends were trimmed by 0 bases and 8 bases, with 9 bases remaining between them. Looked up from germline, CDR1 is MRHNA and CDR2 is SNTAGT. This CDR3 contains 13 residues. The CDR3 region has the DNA TGTGCCAGCAGTGACTCGGGGGTTCCTACGCAGTATTTT. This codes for CASSDSGVPTQYF.

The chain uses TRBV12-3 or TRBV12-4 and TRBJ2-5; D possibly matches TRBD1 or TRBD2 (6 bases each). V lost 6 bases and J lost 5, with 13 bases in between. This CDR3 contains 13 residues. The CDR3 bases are TGTGCCAGCAGACGGGGGCCTGGGGAGACCCAGTACTTC. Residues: CASRRGPGETQYF.

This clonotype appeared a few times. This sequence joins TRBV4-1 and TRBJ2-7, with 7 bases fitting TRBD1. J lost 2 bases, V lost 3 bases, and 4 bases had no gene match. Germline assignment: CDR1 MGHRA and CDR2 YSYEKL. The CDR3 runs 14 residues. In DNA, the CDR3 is TGCGCCAGCAGCCAGGGGACAGCTGCCTACGAGCAGTACTTC. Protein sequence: CASSQGTAAYEQYF.

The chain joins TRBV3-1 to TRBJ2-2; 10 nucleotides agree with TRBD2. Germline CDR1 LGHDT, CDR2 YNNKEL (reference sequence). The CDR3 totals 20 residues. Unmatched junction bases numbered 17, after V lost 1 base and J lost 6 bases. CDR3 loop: CASSQGLAGAMFKYSGELFF. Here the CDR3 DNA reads TGTGCCAGCAGCCAAGGCCTAGCGGGGGCCATGTTTAAGTACTCCGGGGAGCTGTTTTTT.

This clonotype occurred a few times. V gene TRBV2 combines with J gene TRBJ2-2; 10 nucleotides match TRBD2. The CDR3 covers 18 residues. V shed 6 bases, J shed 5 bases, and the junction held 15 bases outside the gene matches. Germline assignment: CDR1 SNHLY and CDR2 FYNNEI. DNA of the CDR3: TGTGCCAGCAGCCAAGGTCTAGCGGGGGCCTCGGGGACCGGGGAGCTGTTTTTT. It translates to CASSQGLAGASGTGELFF.